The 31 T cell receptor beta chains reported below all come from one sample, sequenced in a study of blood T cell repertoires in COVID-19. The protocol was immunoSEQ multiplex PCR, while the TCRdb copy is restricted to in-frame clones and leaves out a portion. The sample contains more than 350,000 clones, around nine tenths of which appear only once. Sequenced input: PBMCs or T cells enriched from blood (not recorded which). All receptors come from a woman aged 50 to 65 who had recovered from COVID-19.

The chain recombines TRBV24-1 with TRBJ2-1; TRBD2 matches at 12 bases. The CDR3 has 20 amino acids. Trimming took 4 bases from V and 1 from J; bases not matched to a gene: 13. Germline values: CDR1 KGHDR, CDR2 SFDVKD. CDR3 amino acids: CATSDPPGLAGPSSYNEQFF. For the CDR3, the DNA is TGTGCCACCAGTGACCCCCCGGGACTAGCGGGCCCGTCTTCCTACAATGAGCAGTTCTTC.

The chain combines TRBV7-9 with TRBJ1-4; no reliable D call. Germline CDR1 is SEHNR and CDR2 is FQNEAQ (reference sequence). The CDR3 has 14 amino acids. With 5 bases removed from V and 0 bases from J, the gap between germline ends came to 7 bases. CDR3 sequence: CASSHLATNEKLFF. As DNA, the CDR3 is TGTGCCAGCAGCCATTTAGCAACTAATGAAAAACTGTTTTTT.

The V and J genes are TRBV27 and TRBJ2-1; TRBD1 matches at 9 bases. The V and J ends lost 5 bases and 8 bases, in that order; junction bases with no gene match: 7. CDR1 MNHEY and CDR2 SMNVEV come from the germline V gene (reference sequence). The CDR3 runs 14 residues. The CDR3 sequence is CASSRTGVVDEQFF. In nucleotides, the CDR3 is TGTGCCAGCAGTAGGACAGGGGTGGTAGATGAGCAGTTCTTC.

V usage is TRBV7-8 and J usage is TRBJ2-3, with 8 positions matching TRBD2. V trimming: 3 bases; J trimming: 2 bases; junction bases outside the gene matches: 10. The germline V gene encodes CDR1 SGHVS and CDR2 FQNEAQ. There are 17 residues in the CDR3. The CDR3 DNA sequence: TGTGCCAGCAGCTTCTTAGGTGTTAGCGGGGTCACAGATACGCAGTATTTT. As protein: CASSFLGVSGVTDTQYF.

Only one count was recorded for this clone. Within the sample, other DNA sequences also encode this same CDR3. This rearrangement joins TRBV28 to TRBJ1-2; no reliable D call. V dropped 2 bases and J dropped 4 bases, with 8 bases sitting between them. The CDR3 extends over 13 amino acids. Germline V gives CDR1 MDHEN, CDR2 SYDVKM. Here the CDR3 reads CASSLGPGYGYTF. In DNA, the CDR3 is TGTGCCAGCAGTTTAGGTCCGGGCTATGGCTACACCTTC.

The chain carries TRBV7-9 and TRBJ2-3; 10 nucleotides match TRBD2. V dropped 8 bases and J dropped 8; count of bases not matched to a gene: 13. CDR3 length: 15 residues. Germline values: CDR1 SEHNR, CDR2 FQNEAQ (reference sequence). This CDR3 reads CASETAGGLSATQYF. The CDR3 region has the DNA TGTGCCAGCGAAACAGCGGGGGGGCTCTCTGCTACGCAGTATTTT.

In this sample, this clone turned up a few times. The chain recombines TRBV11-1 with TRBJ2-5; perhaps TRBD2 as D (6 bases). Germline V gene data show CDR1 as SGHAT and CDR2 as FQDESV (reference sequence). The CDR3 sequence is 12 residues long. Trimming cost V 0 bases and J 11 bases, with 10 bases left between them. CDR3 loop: CASSLAGLNQYF. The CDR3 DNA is TGTGCCAGCAGCTTAGCGGGACTCAATCAGTACTTC. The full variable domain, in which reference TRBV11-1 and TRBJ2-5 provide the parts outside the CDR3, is EAEVAQSPRYKITEKSQAVAFWCDPISGHATLYWYRQILGQGPELLVQFQDESVVDDSQLPKDRFSAERLKGVDSTLKIQPAELGDSAMYLCASSLAGLNQYFGPGTRLLVL.

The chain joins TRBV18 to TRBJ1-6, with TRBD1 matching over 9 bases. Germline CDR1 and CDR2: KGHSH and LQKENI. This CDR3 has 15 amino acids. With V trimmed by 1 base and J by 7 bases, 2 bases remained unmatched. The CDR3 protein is CASSPRDRDNSPLHF. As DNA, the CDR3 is TGTGCCAGCTCACCACGGGACAGGGACAATTCACCCCTCCACTTT.

The CDR3 reads CASTRGGNYNEQFF. DNA of the CDR3: TGTGCCAGCACTAGGGGGGGCAACTACAATGAGCAGTTCTTC. The gene calls are TRBV6-5 and TRBJ2-1, with a possible D match to TRBD2 (7 bases). Trimming left V 7 bases short and J 3 bases short, with 13 bases between. CDR3 length equals 14 residues. Per the germline V gene, CDR1 is MNHEY and CDR2 is SVGAGI.

The CDR3 loop reads CASSFGQATYEQYF. DNA for the CDR3: TGTGCCAGCAGCTTCGGACAGGCCACCTACGAGCAGTACTTC. The rearrangement uses TRBV5-5 and TRBJ2-7, with 7 nucleotides matching TRBD1. Per the germline V gene, CDR1 is SGHKS and CDR2 is YYEKEE (reference sequence). This CDR3 is 14 amino acids long. J lost 2 bases, V lost 2 bases, and 4 bases had no gene match.

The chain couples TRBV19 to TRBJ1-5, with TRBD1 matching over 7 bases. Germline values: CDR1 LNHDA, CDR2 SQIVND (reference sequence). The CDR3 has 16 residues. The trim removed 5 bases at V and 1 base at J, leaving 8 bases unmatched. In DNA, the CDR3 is TGTGCCAGTAGTGTTACCAGGGGGTCGAGCAATCAGCCCCAGCATTTT. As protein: CASSVTRGSSNQPQHF.

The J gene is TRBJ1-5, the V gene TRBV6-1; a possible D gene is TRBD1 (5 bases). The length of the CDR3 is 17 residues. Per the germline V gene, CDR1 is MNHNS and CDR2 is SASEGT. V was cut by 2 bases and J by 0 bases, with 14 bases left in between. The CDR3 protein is CASSEIDSPVSNQPQHF. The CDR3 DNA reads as TGTGCCAGCAGTGAAATCGACAGCCCCGTTAGCAATCAGCCCCAGCATTTT.

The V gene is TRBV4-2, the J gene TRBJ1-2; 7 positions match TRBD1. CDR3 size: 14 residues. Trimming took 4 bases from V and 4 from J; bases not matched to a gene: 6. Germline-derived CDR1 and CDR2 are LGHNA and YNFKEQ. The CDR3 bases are TGTGCCAGCAGCCGGGACAGCCTCGCCTATGGCTACACCTTC. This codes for CASSRDSLAYGYTF.

CDR3 sequence reads: CASSQDRAYGYTF. The CDR3 DNA follows: TGTGCCAGCAGCCAGGACAGGGCCTATGGCTACACCTTC. The rearrangement joins TRBV7-9 to TRBJ1-2; 8 bases map to TRBD1. V lost 5 bases and J lost 4; bases outside the gene matches: 3. The CDR3 contains 13 residues. The germline V gene has CDR1 SEHNR and CDR2 FQNEAQ (reference sequence).

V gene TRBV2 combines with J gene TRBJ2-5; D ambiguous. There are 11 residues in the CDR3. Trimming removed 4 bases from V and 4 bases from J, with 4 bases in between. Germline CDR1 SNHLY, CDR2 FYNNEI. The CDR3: CASSARETQYF. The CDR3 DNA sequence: TGTGCCAGCAGTGCCCGAGAGACCCAGTACTTC. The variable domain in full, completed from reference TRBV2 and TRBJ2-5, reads EPEVTQTPSHQVTQMGQEVILRCVPISNHLYFYWYRQILGQKVEFLVSFYNNEISEKSEIFDDQFSVERPDGSNFTLKIRSTKLEDSAMYFCASSARETQYFGPGTRLLVL.

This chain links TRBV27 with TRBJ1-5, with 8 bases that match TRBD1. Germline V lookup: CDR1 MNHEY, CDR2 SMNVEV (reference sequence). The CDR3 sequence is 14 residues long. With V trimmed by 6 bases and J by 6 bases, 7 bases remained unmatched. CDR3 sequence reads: CASRSRGLVQPQHF. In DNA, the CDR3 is TGTGCCAGCAGGTCCAGGGGGCTTGTTCAGCCCCAGCATTTT.

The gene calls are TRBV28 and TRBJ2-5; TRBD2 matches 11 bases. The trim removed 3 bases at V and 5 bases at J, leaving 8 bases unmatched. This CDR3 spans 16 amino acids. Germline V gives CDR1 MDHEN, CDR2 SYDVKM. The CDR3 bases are TGTGCCAGCAGTTTCCTAGCGGGGGGCGTTGCTGAGACCCAGTACTTC. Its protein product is CASSFLAGGVAETQYF.

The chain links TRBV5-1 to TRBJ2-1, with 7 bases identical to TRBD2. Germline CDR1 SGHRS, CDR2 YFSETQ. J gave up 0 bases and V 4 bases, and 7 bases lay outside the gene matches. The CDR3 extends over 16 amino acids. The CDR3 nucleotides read TGCGCCAGCAGCAAGGAAGCGGGGCTCTCCTACAATGAGCAGTTCTTC. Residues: CASSKEAGLSYNEQFF.

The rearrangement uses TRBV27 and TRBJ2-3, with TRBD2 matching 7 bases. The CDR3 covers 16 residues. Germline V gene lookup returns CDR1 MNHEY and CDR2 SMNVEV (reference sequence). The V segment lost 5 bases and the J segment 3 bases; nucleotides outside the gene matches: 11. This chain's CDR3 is CASSQWGGGRTDTQYF. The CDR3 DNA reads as TGTGCCAGCAGTCAATGGGGCGGGGGACGGACAGATACGCAGTATTTT.

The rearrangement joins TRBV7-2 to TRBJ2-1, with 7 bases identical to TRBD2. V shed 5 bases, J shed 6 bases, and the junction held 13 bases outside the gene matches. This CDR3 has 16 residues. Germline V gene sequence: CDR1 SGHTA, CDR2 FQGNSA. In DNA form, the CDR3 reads TGTGCCAGCAGCCCCGAGAGCGGGGTCTGGCGCAATGAGCAGTTCTTC. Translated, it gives CASSPESGVWRNEQFF.

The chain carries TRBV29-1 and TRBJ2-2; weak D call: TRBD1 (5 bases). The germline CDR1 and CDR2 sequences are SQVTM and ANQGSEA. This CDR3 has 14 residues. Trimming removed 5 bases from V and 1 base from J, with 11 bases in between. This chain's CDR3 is CSVSGRGNTGELFF. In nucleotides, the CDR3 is TGCAGCGTTTCCGGAAGGGGGAACACCGGGGAGCTGTTTTTT.

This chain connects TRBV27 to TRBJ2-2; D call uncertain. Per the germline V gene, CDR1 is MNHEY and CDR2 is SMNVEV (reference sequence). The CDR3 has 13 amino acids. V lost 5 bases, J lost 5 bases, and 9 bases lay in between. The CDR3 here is CASSPQLTGELFF. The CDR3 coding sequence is TGTGCCAGCAGTCCCCAGTTGACCGGGGAGCTGTTTTTT.

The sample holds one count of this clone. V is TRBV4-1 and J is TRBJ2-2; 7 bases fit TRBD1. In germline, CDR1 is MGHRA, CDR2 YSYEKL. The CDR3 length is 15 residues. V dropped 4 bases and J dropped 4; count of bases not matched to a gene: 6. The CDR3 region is CASSRYAGGTGELFF. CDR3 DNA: TGCGCCAGCAGCCGTTATGCAGGGGGCACCGGGGAGCTGTTTTTT.

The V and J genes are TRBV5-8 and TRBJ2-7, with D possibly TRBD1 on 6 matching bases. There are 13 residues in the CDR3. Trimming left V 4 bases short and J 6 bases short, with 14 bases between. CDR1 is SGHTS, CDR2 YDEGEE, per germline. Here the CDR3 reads CASSTLGQSEQYF. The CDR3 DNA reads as TGTGCCAGCAGCACCCTCGGACAGTCCGAGCAGTACTTC. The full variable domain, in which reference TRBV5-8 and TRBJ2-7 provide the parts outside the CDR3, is EAGVTQSPTHLIKTRGQQATLRCSPISGHTSVYWYQQALGLGLQFLLWYDEGEERNRGNFPPRFSGRQFPNYSSELNVNALELEDSALYLCASSTLGQSEQYFGPGTRLTVT.

The CDR3 sequence: CAWSIGGSDNQPQHF. The CDR3 nucleotides read TGTGCCTGGAGTATCGGGGGGAGTGACAATCAGCCCCAGCATTTT. The gene calls are TRBV30 and TRBJ1-5; a possible D gene is TRBD1 (5 bases). This CDR3 has 15 amino acids. Germline CDR1 reads GTSNPN; CDR2 reads SVGIG (reference sequence). Trimming pared 2 bases from V and 3 bases from J, leaving 14 bases between. Supplemented by reference TRBV30 and TRBJ1-5, the full variable domain reads SQTIHQWPATLVQPVGSPLSLECTVEGTSNPNLYWYRQAAGRGLQLLFYSVGIGQISSEVPQNLSASRPQDRQFILSSKKLLLSDSGFYLCAWSIGGSDNQPQHFGDGTRLSIL.

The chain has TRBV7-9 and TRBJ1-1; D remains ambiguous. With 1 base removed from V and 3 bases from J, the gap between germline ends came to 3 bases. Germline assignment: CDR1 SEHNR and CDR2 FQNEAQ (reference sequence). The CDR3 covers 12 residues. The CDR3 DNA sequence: TGTGCCAGCAGCTTAGTCGACACTGAAGCTTTCTTT. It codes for CASSLVDTEAFF.

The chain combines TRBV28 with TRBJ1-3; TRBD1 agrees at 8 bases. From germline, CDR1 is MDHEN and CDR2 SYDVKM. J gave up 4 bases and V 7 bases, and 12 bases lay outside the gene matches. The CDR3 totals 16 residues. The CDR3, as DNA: TGTGCCAGCAACTCGGGCTGGACAGGGTCAGGAAACACCATATATTTT. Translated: CASNSGWTGSGNTIYF.

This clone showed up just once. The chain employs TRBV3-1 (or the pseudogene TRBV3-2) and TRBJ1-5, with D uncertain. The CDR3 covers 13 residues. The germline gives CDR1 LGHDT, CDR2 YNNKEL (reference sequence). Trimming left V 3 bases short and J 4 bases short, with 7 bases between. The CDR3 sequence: CASSHGLNQPQHF. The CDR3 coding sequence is TGTGCCAGCAGCCACGGACTTAATCAGCCCCAGCATTTT.

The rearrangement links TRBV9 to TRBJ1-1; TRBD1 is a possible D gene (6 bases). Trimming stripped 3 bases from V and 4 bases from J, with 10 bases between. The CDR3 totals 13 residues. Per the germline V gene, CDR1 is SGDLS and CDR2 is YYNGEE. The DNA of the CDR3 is TGTGCCAGCAGCGCTCCAGGGGTCACTGAAGCTTTCTTT. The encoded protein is CASSAPGVTEAFF.

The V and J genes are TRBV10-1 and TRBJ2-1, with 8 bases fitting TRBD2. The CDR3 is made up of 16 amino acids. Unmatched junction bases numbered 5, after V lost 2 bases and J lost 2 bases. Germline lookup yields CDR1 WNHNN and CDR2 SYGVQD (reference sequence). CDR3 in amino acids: CASSEGDGGAYNEQFF. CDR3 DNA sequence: TGCGCCAGCAGTGAGGGTGACGGGGGGGCCTACAATGAGCAGTTCTTC.

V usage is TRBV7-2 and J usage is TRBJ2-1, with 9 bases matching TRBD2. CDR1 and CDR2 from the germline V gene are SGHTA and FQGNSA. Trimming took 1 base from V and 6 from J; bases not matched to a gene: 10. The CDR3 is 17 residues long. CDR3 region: CASSLVAGGLKVNEQFF. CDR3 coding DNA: TGTGCCAGCAGCTTAGTCGCGGGGGGGCTTAAGGTCAATGAGCAGTTCTTC.